The T cell receptor (beta chain) described here comes from a study of OX40 agonist ivuxolimab in advanced cancers. Study-wide background: Every 2 weeks, patients got intravenous ivuxolimab at one of six dose levels (0.01-10 mg/kg).

Only in-frame clones appear in the TCRdb table, and some are missing; sequencing was by immunoSEQ multiplex PCR. The sample holds under 25,000 clones, around 82% seen once. V lost 5 bases to trimming and J lost 7 bases; unmatched junction nucleotides: 5. Germline loops: CDR1 SGHTA, CDR2 FQGTGA. This CDR3 comprises 14 residues. The V and J genes are TRBV7-3 and TRBJ1-6, with 7 nucleotides matching TRBD1. This sequence was found in an adult with an advanced solid tumor such as melanoma, head and neck, liver or kidney cancer. The sample in question was CD4+ or CD8+ T cells sorted from blood, obtained in a trial of the OX40 agonist ivuxolimab. CDR3 bases: TGTGCCAGCAGCCTAGGGACAGCGAATTCACCCCTCCACTTT. Protein product: CASSLGTANSPLHF.